The 29 T cell receptor beta chains listed next were all sequenced from one sample in a study of shared clonotypes between healthy human individuals. Sequencing used immunoSEQ multiplex PCR; TCRdb keeps in-frame clones, though not all of them. Among fewer than 1.6 million clones listed, around 98.5% were seen once. The sequenced sample consisted of naive CD4+ T cells sorted from blood. Indicated subset: CD45RA+ positively selected. These receptor sequences come from a man younger than 40 in good health.

V gene TRBV30 combines with J gene TRBJ2-7; D is perhaps TRBD2 (6 bases). The CDR3 contains 17 residues. Trimming took off 1 base at V and 5 bases at J, with 24 bases between the two ends. Germline V gene lookup returns CDR1 GTSNPN and CDR2 SVGIG (reference sequence). The CDR3 loop reads CAWSELIRTRGTDEQYF. The CDR3 nucleotides read TGTGCCTGGAGTGAACTTATCAGGACCCGGGGGACCGACGAGCAGTACTTC.

This CDR3 is CASSYSRGSGTYEQYF. DNA for the CDR3: TGTGCCAGCAGTTACTCCCGGGGTAGCGGAACCTACGAGCAGTACTTC. The chain employs TRBV6-6 and TRBJ2-7; weak D call: TRBD2 (6 bases). The CDR3 is 16 amino acids. V lost 0 bases, J lost 2 bases, and 14 bases lay in between. Germline assignment: CDR1 MNHNY and CDR2 SVGAGI (reference sequence).

The chain recombines TRBV27 with TRBJ2-7, with D perhaps matching TRBD2 (5 bases). The CDR3 is 13 amino acids. In germline, CDR1 is MNHEY, CDR2 SMNVEV (reference sequence). The V end lost 2 bases, the J end lost 4 bases, and 9 bases lay between the germline ends. The CDR3 DNA reads TGTGCCAGCAGTTTAGAGGGCGGTTACGAGCAGTACTTC. This encodes CASSLEGGYEQYF.

V gene TRBV5-5 combines with J gene TRBJ1-1; tentative D call: TRBD1 (5 bases). The V gene lost 0 bases and the J gene lost 6 bases, with 15 bases spanning the gap. CDR1 SGHKS and CDR2 YYEKEE come from the germline V gene (reference sequence). The length of the CDR3 is 15 residues. CDR3 DNA: TGTGCCAGCAGCTTGGAATGGGGACGTGGGGCTGAAGCTTTCTTT. Protein: CASSLEWGRGAEAFF.

The V gene is TRBV19, the J gene TRBJ2-7, with unresolved D. Germline CDR1 and CDR2: LNHDA and SQIVND (reference sequence). Trimming removed 5 bases at V and 5 bases at J, with 13 bases between. The CDR3 is 13 amino acids. CDR3: CASSARRFDEQYF. Written as DNA, the CDR3 is TGTGCCAGTAGTGCTAGACGTTTCGACGAGCAGTACTTC.

The rearrangement links TRBV18 to TRBJ1-2; 7 bases agree with TRBD1. V lost 6 bases and J lost 4; bases outside the gene matches: 5. This CDR3 contains 13 residues. From germline, CDR1 is KGHSH and CDR2 LQKENI. The DNA for the CDR3 is TGTGCCAGCTCCGAGGGGGCCCTCTATGGCTACACCTTC. It specifies CASSEGALYGYTF.

This sequence joins TRBV7-2 and TRBJ2-3; D possibly corresponds to TRBD2 (6 bases). The CDR3 has 15 residues. V was trimmed by 6 bases and J by 5 bases, leaving 18 bases between them. Germline V CDR1 and CDR2: SGHTA, FQGNSA. The CDR3 region has the DNA TGTGCCAGCAGGCCAAGTGGGAGGTTCGTAGATACGCAGTATTTT. Its translation is CASRPSGRFVDTQYF.

This CDR3 reads CAIDRDRLNGYTF. As DNA, the CDR3 is TGTGCCATCGACCGGGACAGGCTTAATGGCTACACCTTC. This rearrangement joins TRBV28 to TRBJ1-2; 8 bases map to TRBD1. The V gene end was trimmed by 10 bases and the J gene end by 6 bases; junction bases not matched to a gene: 10. Germline-derived CDR1 and CDR2 are MDHEN and SYDVKM. This CDR3 spans 13 amino acids.

The chain is built from TRBV5-5 and TRBJ2-7; D is possibly TRBD2 (5 bases). Germline V gives CDR1 SGHKS, CDR2 YYEKEE (reference sequence). CDR3 length equals 16 residues. V was clipped by 4 bases and J by 1 base, with 18 bases between them. CDR3 coding DNA: TGTGCCAGCAGCCGGTCGGGGTTCGACCAGTCCTACGAGCAGTACTTC. Protein product: CASSRSGFDQSYEQYF.

This clone was detected once. This chain links TRBV4-3 with TRBJ1-4, with D perhaps TRBD1 (6 bases). This CDR3 has 15 amino acids. Germline loops: CDR1 LGHNA, CDR2 YSLEER. The germline V and J ends were trimmed by 0 bases and 13 bases, with 18 bases remaining between them. The CDR3 coding sequence is TGCGCCAGCAGCCAAGATGGCAGGGGCCGGGAGGGACTGTTTTTT. It is translated as CASSQDGRGREGLFF.

Worth noting for this clone: This CDR3 is also generated by other DNA sequences in the sample. This chain joins TRBV6-5 and TRBJ2-7, with 9 bases aligning to TRBD2. CDR3 size: 14 residues. The germline gives CDR1 MNHEY, CDR2 SVGAGI. Trimming removed 0 bases from V and 3 bases from J; junction bases left unmatched: 0. The CDR3 is CASSYSAGGYEQYF. The CDR3 nucleotides read TGTGCCAGCAGTTACTCAGCGGGGGGCTACGAGCAGTACTTC.

Regarding this clone: As the CDR3 is not closed by the conserved phenylalanine or tryptophan, this likely results from a read error. It is unclear where the CDR3 begins or ends on the DNA, so no DNA is shown, and the CDR3 is as TCRdb lists it. The gene calls are TRBV5-4 and TRBJ2-3; the table's TRBD2 call for D was not verified on the DNA. Germline lookup yields CDR1 SGHNT and CDR2 YYREEE (reference sequence). The CDR3 has 11 amino acids, counting both end residues. The CDR3 loop reads CAIKQGLAALG.

J is TRBJ1-5 and V is TRBV9; no definite D call. Germline CDR1 reads SGDLS; CDR2 reads YYNGEE. Trimming left V 0 bases short and J 6 bases short, with 31 bases between. The CDR3 spans 21 residues. The CDR3, as DNA: TGTGCCAGCAGCGTAGGCCGTCAGAGACTCCTGACGGCCGGTAGGAGTCAGCCCCAGCATTTT. Translation: CASSVGRQRLLTAGRSQPQHF.

The genes are TRBV5-5 and TRBJ1-1; a possible D gene is TRBD1 (6 bases). The CDR3 loop spans 14 amino acids. Trimming pared 0 bases from V and 4 bases from J, leaving 10 bases between. Germline values: CDR1 SGHKS, CDR2 YYEKEE (reference sequence). The CDR3: CASSLGQAFTEAFF. The CDR3 bases are TGTGCCAGCAGCTTGGGACAGGCCTTCACTGAAGCTTTCTTT. Variable domain in full (rest from reference TRBV5-5 and TRBJ1-1): DAGVTQSPTHLIKTRGQQVTLRCSPISGHKSVSWYQQVLGQGPQFIFQYYEKEERGRGNFPDRFSARQFPNYSSELNVNALLLGDSALYLCASSLGQAFTEAFFGQGTRLTVV.

The genes are TRBV11-2 and TRBJ1-1; tentative D call: TRBD1 (5 bases). The V and J ends lost 1 base and 8 bases respectively, with 8 bases between them. This CDR3 has 12 residues. Germline assignment: CDR1 SGHAT and CDR2 FQNNGV. The CDR3 nucleotides read TGTGCCAGCAGCTTAGTGGGGCACGAAGCTTTCTTT. Its protein product is CASSLVGHEAFF.

V is TRBV11-2 and J is TRBJ2-5, with TRBD2 identical over 9 bases. The CDR3 covers 18 residues. Germline V gene sequence: CDR1 SGHAT, CDR2 FQNNGV. Losses at the gene ends were 1 base for V and 0 bases for J; bases not matched to a gene: 9. The CDR3 nucleotides are TGTGCCAGCAGCTTAGGGGGTCTAGCGGGATCTAACCAAGAGACCCAGTACTTC. Translated, it gives CASSLGGLAGSNQETQYF.

Of note for this clone: Other nucleotide sequences in the sample specify the same CDR3. V usage is TRBV9 and J usage is TRBJ1-1; D not resolved. In germline, CDR1 is SGDLS, CDR2 YYNGEE. Trimming stripped 0 bases from V and 1 base from J, with 7 bases between. This CDR3 is 14 amino acids long. The CDR3 loop is CASSVGQKNTEAFF. The CDR3 DNA reads TGTGCCAGCAGCGTAGGGCAGAAGAACACTGAAGCTTTCTTT.

This chain joins TRBV7-2 and TRBJ1-2; D is possibly TRBD1 (5 bases). CDR3 length equals 17 residues. V was pared by 5 bases and J by 8 bases, with 27 bases between. Germline CDR1 SGHTA, CDR2 FQGNSA. The CDR3 protein is CASSQLDRHPTERGYTF. The CDR3 DNA sequence: TGTGCCAGCAGCCAATTAGACAGACACCCCACTGAGCGGGGCTACACCTTC. Looking up the rest from reference TRBV7-2 and TRBJ1-2 gives the full variable domain: GAGVSQSPSNKVTEKGKDVELRCDPISGHTALYWYRQSLGQGLEFLIYFQGNSAPDKSGLPSDRFSAERTGGSVSTLTIQRTQQEDSAVYLCASSQLDRHPTERGYTFGSGTRLTVV.

This chain uses TRBV11-2 with TRBJ1-4; 9 nucleotides match TRBD1. This CDR3 contains 14 residues. The trim removed 5 bases at V and 5 bases at J, leaving 3 bases unmatched. Germline values: CDR1 SGHAT, CDR2 FQNNGV. The CDR3 region has the DNA TGTGCCAGCAGCCACAGGGGGCTGAATGAAAAACTGTTTTTT. It encodes CASSHRGLNEKLFF.

J is TRBJ2-1 and V is TRBV12-2; TRBD2, the D gene given by the table, was not confirmed from the DNA. TRBV12-2 is recorded as a pseudogene. This CDR3 is built from 21 residues. CDR3 sequence (DNA): TGTGCAAGTCGCTTACCCAACCAAACCGGGACTAGCGGGAGATGCTACAATGAGCAGTTCTTC. Translating gives CASRLPNQTGTSGRCYNEQFF.

The V call is TRBV7-2, the J call TRBJ1-2, with D perhaps TRBD1 (6 bases). In germline, CDR1 is SGHTA, CDR2 FQGNSA. Deletions cut 5 bases from V and 3 bases from J, with 13 bases between. This CDR3 comprises 14 residues. CDR3 coding DNA: TGTGCCAGCAGCCACACGGGGGCCTACTATGGCTACACCTTC. Its translation: CASSHTGAYYGYTF.

This chain joins TRBV11-3 and TRBJ2-1; D is possibly TRBD2 (6 bases). The CDR3 contains 14 residues. The ends were cut back, 1 base at V and 9 bases at J, with 13 bases in the middle. Germline V CDR1 and CDR2: SGHNT, YENEEA. CDR3 in amino acids: CASSLGGERGEQFF. In DNA, the CDR3 is TGTGCCAGCAGCTTAGGCGGGGAACGGGGTGAGCAGTTCTTC.

The chain combines TRBV7-6 with TRBJ2-6; D is undetermined. Germline V gene data show CDR1 as SGHVS and CDR2 as FNYEAQ. V was shortened by 7 bases and J by 4 bases, with 17 bases between the two germline ends. This CDR3 comprises 16 residues. The CDR3 region has the DNA TGTGCCAGCATGAGGCAGCCTAGTCTGGGGGCCAACGTCCTGACTTTC. It translates to CASMRQPSLGANVLTF.

The CDR3 protein is CASSYQEYGYTF. In DNA form, the CDR3 reads TGTGCCAGCAGTTATCAGGAGTATGGCTACACCTTC. The gene calls are TRBV6-6 and TRBJ1-2, with D hard to call. CDR1 and CDR2 from the germline V gene are MNHNY and SVGAGI (reference sequence). V was clipped by 3 bases and J by 5 bases, with 7 bases between them. The CDR3 runs 12 residues.

This sequence joins TRBV7-2 and TRBJ2-5, with TRBD1 matching 10 bases. CDR1 SGHTA and CDR2 FQGNSA come from the germline V gene. V lost 4 bases, J lost 10 bases, and 12 bases stayed unmatched. The CDR3 contains 15 residues. The CDR3 DNA is TGTGCCAGCAGCTCGCCGGGACAGGGGACGGGACGCCAGTACTTC. Protein product: CASSSPGQGTGRQYF.

A remark on this clone: The sample carries other DNA sequences with the same CDR3. The rearrangement links TRBV4-3 to TRBJ1-2; D ambiguous. This CDR3 has 14 residues. V was cut by 1 base and J by 2 bases, with 8 bases left in between. Germline V gives CDR1 LGHNA, CDR2 YSLEER. The CDR3 reads CASSQVPTNYGYTF. The DNA of the CDR3 is TGCGCCAGCAGCCAAGTCCCCACAAACTATGGCTACACCTTC.

The J gene is TRBJ1-3, the V gene TRBV6-1, with D hard to call. Trimming shortened V by 4 bases and J by 0 bases, and 10 bases separated the two germline ends. This CDR3 comprises 15 residues. Germline CDR1 is MNHNS and CDR2 is SASEGT. CDR3 coding DNA: TGTGCCAGCAGTGTTACCACCGACTCTGGAAACACCATATATTTT. Residues: CASSVTTDSGNTIYF.

The genes are TRBV5-1 and TRBJ2-7, with D possibly TRBD2 on 6 matching bases. The CDR3 covers 17 residues. V lost 3 bases and J lost 5, with 24 bases in between. Germline loops: CDR1 SGHRS, CDR2 YFSETQ. The CDR3: CASSSPPKRAGRNEQYF. The CDR3 DNA is TGCGCCAGCAGCTCTCCACCTAAGCGGGCGGGGCGGAACGAGCAGTACTTC.

CDR3 sequence reads: CSAEGRFSGSGEQFF. The CDR3 DNA sequence: TGCAGCGCCGAAGGGCGATTTAGCGGGAGTGGTGAGCAGTTCTTC. This chain links TRBV29-1 with TRBJ2-1, with 9 positions matching TRBD2. Germline-derived CDR1 and CDR2 are SQVTM and ANQGSEA. Trimming removed 7 bases from V and 9 bases from J; junction bases left unmatched: 16. The CDR3 contains 15 residues.